One sample yielded the 15 T cell receptor beta chains listed below, sequenced in a study of blood T cell repertoires in COVID-19. The repertoire was sequenced with immunoSEQ multiplex PCR; TCRdb's copy has only in-frame clones and lacks some. The sample shows some 220,000 clones, around 83% of them seen only once. Sequenced material: peripheral blood. The receptors shown here come from a woman in her 70s with COVID-19, enrolled during active disease.

This clone was counted between two and nine times. This chain uses TRBV7-9 with TRBJ1-5, with TRBD1 as a possible D gene (5 bases). Per the germline V gene, CDR1 is SEHNR and CDR2 is FQNEAQ (reference sequence). Trimming removed 6 bases at V and 0 bases at J, with 12 bases between. This CDR3 region has 15 residues. The CDR3 bases are TGTGCCAGCAGGCGACAGAGCGATAGCAATCAGCCCCAGCATTTT. It is translated as CASRRQSDSNQPQHF.

The rearrangement uses TRBV5-1 and TRBJ2-3; 10 bases align to TRBD1. This CDR3 is 15 amino acids long. CDR1 is SGHRS and CDR2 is YFSETQ in the germline V gene. Trimming removed 3 bases from V and 3 bases from J; junction bases left unmatched: 4. Here the CDR3 reads CASSSGTGDTDTQYF. CDR3 coding DNA: TGCGCCAGCAGCTCCGGGACAGGGGATACAGATACGCAGTATTTT.

The V and J genes are TRBV6-5 and TRBJ2-4; maybe TRBD1 (6 bases). Germline CDR1 is MNHEY and CDR2 is SVGAGI. This CDR3 has 13 amino acids. V was pared by 8 bases and J by 6 bases, with 14 bases between. The CDR3 nucleotides are TGTGCCAGCCGGGGACATATGATAAACATTCAGTACTTC. Translating gives CASRGHMINIQYF.

The CDR3 here is CASSLGGRGATEAFF. In DNA, the CDR3 is TGTGCCAGCAGCTTGGGGGGCAGGGGGGCGACTGAAGCTTTCTTT. The chain has TRBV5-4 and TRBJ1-1; TRBD1 matches 7 bases. Per germline, CDR1 SGHNT and CDR2 YYREEE (reference sequence). The ends lost 0 bases at V and 5 bases at J; junction bases unmatched: 7. The CDR3 is made up of 15 amino acids. Together with reference TRBV5-4 and TRBJ1-1, the CDR3 gives the full variable domain: ETGVTQSPTHLIKTRGQQVTLRCSSQSGHNTVSWYQQALGQGPQFIFQYYREEENGRGNFPPRFSGLQFPNYSSELNVNALELDDSALYLCASSLGGRGATEAFFGQGTRLTVV.

V gene TRBV28 combines with J gene TRBJ2-7; D is perhaps TRBD2 (5 bases). The V end was cut by 3 bases, the J end by 5 bases, with 14 bases between. This CDR3 comprises 14 residues. CDR1 is MDHEN, CDR2 SYDVKM, per germline. The CDR3 DNA follows: TGTGCCAGCAGTTTCCCCCGGAGAGGGAACGAGCAGTACTTC. It codes for CASSFPRRGNEQYF. Full variable domain (outside the CDR3, taken from reference TRBV28 and TRBJ2-7): DVKVTQSSRYLVKRTGEKVFLECVQDMDHENMFWYRQDPGLGLRLIYFSYDVKMKEKGDIPEGYSVSREKKERFSLILESASTNQTSMYLCASSFPRRGNEQYFGPGTRLTVT.

V usage is TRBV19 and J usage is TRBJ1-2; a weak D match, TRBD1 (6 bases). The CDR3 runs to 14 residues. Germline V CDR1 and CDR2: LNHDA, SQIVND (reference sequence). Trimming cost V 6 bases and J 8 bases, with 19 bases left between them. The CDR3 sequence is CASSNGQLGGGYTF. In DNA form, the CDR3 reads TGTGCCAGTAGCAACGGACAGCTCGGCGGGGGCTACACCTTC.

The rearrangement links TRBV6-2 or TRBV6-3 to TRBJ1-5; D not certain. The CDR3 runs 17 residues. V shed 2 bases and J shed 0 bases, with 14 bases lying between them. Germline CDR1 MNHEY, CDR2 SVGEGT. Here the CDR3 reads CASSYNRGVYSNQPQHF. The DNA of the CDR3 is TGTGCCAGCAGTTACAATCGGGGAGTCTATAGCAATCAGCCCCAGCATTTT.

The V call is TRBV19, the J call TRBJ1-1; 7 bases map to TRBD1. J was trimmed by 7 bases and V by 2 bases; bases with no gene match: 7. The length of the CDR3 is 14 residues. In germline, CDR1 is LNHDA, CDR2 SQIVND (reference sequence). The CDR3 spells CASSISTGENEAFF. In DNA, the CDR3 is TGTGCCAGTAGTATATCTACAGGGGAGAATGAAGCTTTCTTT.

The chain couples TRBV29-1 to TRBJ2-5; 10 nucleotides line up with TRBD1. This CDR3 has 14 amino acids. Per germline, CDR1 SQVTM and CDR2 ANQGSEA. The CDR3 coding sequence is TGCAGACCTCGGGGGACAGGGGTTGGAGAGACCCAGTACTTC. Translated, it gives CRPRGTGVGETQYF.

This sequence joins TRBV27 and TRBJ2-1, with 10 bases that match TRBD2. Germline V gives CDR1 MNHEY, CDR2 SMNVEV (reference sequence). V dropped 6 bases and J dropped 0; count of bases not matched to a gene: 5. CDR3 size: 16 residues. In DNA form, the CDR3 reads TGTGCCAGCAGGAATAGCGGGAGGTCCTCCTACAATGAGCAGTTCTTC. The encoded protein is CASRNSGRSSYNEQFF.

This chain connects TRBV6-5 to TRBJ1-2; weak D call: TRBD1 (6 bases). The CDR3 has 13 amino acids. Per germline, CDR1 MNHEY and CDR2 SVGAGI. The ends were cut back, 6 bases at V and 2 bases at J, with 10 bases in the middle. Here the CDR3 reads CASRTGRNYGYTF. DNA for the CDR3: TGTGCCAGCAGGACAGGACGGAACTATGGCTACACCTTC.

This clone was recorded once. This chain connects TRBV6-5 to TRBJ2-7; TRBD1 aligns across 9 bases. CDR3 length: 14 amino acids. Trimming at V came to 5 bases and at J to 2 bases, leaving 4 bases not matched to a gene. The V gene's germline CDR1 is MNHEY and CDR2 SVGAGI. This chain's CDR3 is CASSTGTGTYEQYF. Here the CDR3 DNA reads TGTGCCAGCAGTACCGGGACAGGGACCTACGAGCAGTACTTC.

This clone was seen only a few times. V and J are TRBV27 and TRBJ1-2, with a tentative D call TRBD1 (6 bases). This CDR3 is built from 13 residues. Germline CDR1 reads MNHEY; CDR2 reads SMNVEV (reference sequence). Trimming pared 8 bases from V and 4 bases from J, leaving 14 bases between. DNA of the CDR3: TGTGCCAGCGGATCTCTAGGGGGCTATGGCTACACCTTC. It codes for CASGSLGGYGYTF.

The V and J genes are TRBV6-5 and TRBJ2-1; perhaps TRBD2 as D (5 bases). The CDR3 extends over 15 amino acids. Trimming took off 6 bases at V and 3 bases at J, with 15 bases between the two ends. Germline loops: CDR1 MNHEY, CDR2 SVGAGI. CDR3 sequence (DNA): TGTGCCAGCAGCAAGCAGGAACGGGGCTACAATGAGCAGTTCTTC. Amino acids: CASSKQERGYNEQFF.

The chain combines TRBV7-9 with TRBJ2-7, with 12 positions matching TRBD2. Germline V lookup: CDR1 SEHNR, CDR2 FQNEAQ (reference sequence). The CDR3 contains 15 residues. V was pared by 3 bases and J by 4 bases, with 4 bases of the junction left unmatched. The DNA for the CDR3 is TGTGCCAGCAGCTTCACTAGCGGGAGGAATTACGAGCAGTACTTC. Its protein is CASSFTSGRNYEQYF.